Included here is one T cell receptor beta chain sequence, with context. What antigen it recognizes has not been identified. Base qualities are not at hand, and no much larger clone is one base apart. The data belong to a study of cytomegalovirus exposure and HLA in healthy donors (dated by TCRdb to 2016 to 2017). In the study overall: An earlier analysis of 587 of the donors reported 276 Gb of sequence data and about 120 million unique TCR beta sequences obtained from some 200 million T cells. Of the 350 to 450 genotyped donors, over 70% fell in the genetic ancestry cluster associated with self-reported Caucasian donors. HLA typing covered class I and class II loci at four-digit resolution. To predict cytomegalovirus infection status, the study combined high-throughput TCR immunosequencing, statistical association of individual TCRs with disease status, and machine learning. The later analysis used no new phenotypic data to find candidate immune exposures, relying instead on TCR beta sequences and their occurrence across donors. A later analysis re-analyzed previously published TCR beta repertoires from roughly 690 donors and added high-resolution HLA genotyping to study TCR occurrence patterns. Among 350 to 400 genotyped donors of the cohort, an average of about 240,000 unique TCR beta nucleotide sequences were sequenced per donor, 15% to 20% of them non-productive. The T cell repertoires of several hundred subjects were profiled by immunosequencing and related to cytomegalovirus serostatus. Donor age, sex, ethnicity and CMV serostatus were compiled together with the repertoire data. The study aimed to test whether cataloging public T cell receptors could reveal signatures of past pathogen exposure. All discovery cohort repertoires had been generated using a single sequencing platform. Roughly 5 DR-DQ haplotypes were handled as single units for association and clustering because linkage in the cohort was strong. A later genetic analysis took genome-wide SNP genotypes for 398 of the 666 donors and used that subset as a discovery cohort. An early release covering roughly 580 HLA-typed donors comprised approximately 290 gigabases of sequencing data and some 79 million unique TCR sequences. A separate validation cohort of 100 to 150 different subjects was used in addition to the 666-subject first cohort. An earlier analysis of several hundred of the donors used high-throughput TCR beta sequencing to judge whether each TCR beta V gene segment behaved as functional or pseudogenic. Typing coverage differed by locus: A, B, C, DRB1 and DQB1 were typed in about 629-640 donors, DQA1 in 522, DPA1 in some 570, and DPB1 in 450 to 480.

The cohort was made up of about 610 healthy bone marrow donors. At the time of sampling, every cohort member was nominally healthy, though immune exposures that went unrecorded were likely present. The donor tested CMV seronegative and was one of the 352 seronegative cohort members. A peripheral blood sample was collected from each donor, and TCR beta sequencing was performed on peripheral blood mononuclear cells. The Qiagen DNeasy Blood Extraction Kit was used to extract genomic DNA from the blood cell samples. To prepare the library, the immunoSEQ multiplex PCR assay was applied. For the multiplex PCR, a mixture combining 60 forward primers for TCR Vbeta segments and 13 reverse primers for TCR Jbeta segments was used. Amplification of the CDR3 region of rearranged TCR beta genes was performed with a multiplex PCR assay on genomic DNA. Amplified TCR beta libraries were sequenced as 87-base-pair reads on the Illumina HiSeq System. In the authors' own workflow: Across the roughly 700 repertoires, a later analysis counted 60 million to 90 million unique TCR beta chains, roughly 11 million of which were shared by at least two donors. Raw reads were error-corrected and collapsed into unique sequences with a nearest-neighbor algorithm that merged closely related sequences to remove PCR and sequencing errors. Alignment of CDR3 sequences to IMGT reference sequences was used to assign V, D and J gene segments. For a sequence to be retained, at least a six-nucleotide match to both a V gene segment and a J gene segment was required. A rearrangement counted as productive if the CDR3 had no stop codons and remained in frame with V and J, and every other rearrangement counted as non-productive. CDR3 was defined by IMGT convention, running from the second conserved V-encoded cysteine to the conserved J-encoded phenylalanine. In an earlier analysis of approximately 590 of the donors, sequences lacking an unambiguous match to a single V gene segment were excluded. An earlier analysis of about 590 of the donors classified V segments as functional when productive rearrangements were above 56.7% and as segregating when the standard deviation between donors was above 5%. A statistical classification framework was built for diagnosing cytomegalovirus status from the catalog of TCR beta chain sequences. In a later analysis, TCR nucleotide sequences were compared against IMGT/GENE-DB human TR gene sequences so that V and J genes could be assigned. In a later analysis, CDR3 sequences and most-parsimonious VDJ recombination scenarios were assigned using the TCRdist pipeline. In a later analysis, every TCR beta chain was defined by the combination of its CDR3 amino acid sequence and its V-gene family, and reads without a unique V-gene family were dropped. To address suspected cross-contamination and a sequencing artifact, a later analysis removed 550 to 750 highly shared, low-generation-probability nucleotide sequences. A later analysis calculated a clonal expansion index for each public chain from normalized within-repertoire ranks of inferred template counts. A later analysis computed generation probabilities with a VDJ recombination model fitted to out-of-frame rearrangements, and checked the results against IGoR. Hypergeometric tests were used in a later analysis to score TCR-TCR, TCR-HLA and TCR-CMV co-occurrence, with a repertoire-size bias correction applied to the TCR pairs. In a later analysis, false discovery rates were estimated by permuting HLA or CMV assignments 20 times. In a later analysis, co-occurring TCRs were grouped with DBSCAN, and TCRdist sequence similarity was added when clustering was performed within HLA-allele-positive subsets. Repertoires with fewer than 30,000 or more than 120,000 public chains were left out of co-occurrence clustering, as were five repertoires with anomalous nucleotide sharing. TCRdb took over this immuneACCESS table, retaining in-frame rearrangements with V and J assigned. Such tables are incomplete; in checked studies, under half of the missing clones stem from an unresolved V gene, and the remainder is unexplained. V and J calls and clone size follow that table, whereas D and trimming were derived from the DNA. In this sample the table shows hundreds of thousands of clones, over 60% of which occur a single time. Together, the top ten hold over 0.55% of the sample.

Overall study outcomes, separate from this receptor: According to a later analysis, parvovirus B19, influenza, CMV and Epstein-Barr virus appeared linked to several top co-occurrence clusters. It was suggested by the authors that the approach could potentially be generalized to other disease states and immunological phenotypes. In a later analysis, most CMV-associated TCR beta chains were found to appear HLA-restricted, with HLA associations seemingly driven largely by CMV exposure. Because counts were too low, more than 15 rarely observed V segments, including chromosome 9 orphons, were left out of the earlier analysis of 500 to 650 of the donors. When HLA alleles, especially DR and DQ, strongly co-occurred, TCR associations were difficult to assign to individual alleles. The study gave a list of 150 to 200 TCR beta chains associated with cytomegalovirus. In a later genetic analysis, a missense DCLRE1C variant was associated with V-gene and J-gene trimming of TCR beta chains, and the association was replicated in an independent cohort. HLA typing was unavailable for some donors at each locus, so association tests used only the typed subset. Across donors, most TCR sequences were observed very rarely, whereas some public TCRs were present in many individuals. For the cohort, immune exposure information was limited to CMV serostatus. The presence/absence analyses assumed that sequencing depth was roughly uniform across donors, and that assumption may not be true. A later analysis found that HLA-associated TCR beta chains were more clonally expanded and had lower generation probabilities than equally common non-associated chains. A later analysis found that TCR association rates varied across HLA loci, with DRB1 alleles showing the most associated TCRs and HLA-C alleles the fewest. A later analysis associated around 16,000 TCR beta sequences with specific HLA alleles at a false discovery rate of 0.05. A further reported finding was that TCR beta sequences accurately predicted the HLA-A and HLA-B alleles for most subjects in the first cohort. In vitro tests confirmed that a few of the cytomegalovirus-associated TCR beta chains recognize cytomegalovirus antigens. An earlier analysis of 450 to 750 of the donors showed that most TCR beta V segments appeared in productive rearrangements either about 90% or about 30% of the time, which broadly matched IMGT annotations. The classifier was reported to diagnose cytomegalovirus status with high specificity and sensitivity in both the original cohort and the validation cohort. A cluster of highly shared sequence variants was judged likely to be a technical artifact of the sequencing pipeline. In this cohort, only TCR beta chains were sequenced, and detectable features were limited by the absence of alpha or paired-chain data. A later genetic analysis reported fewer N-insertions in productive TCRs among donors in an Asian-associated ancestry cluster than the approximately 700-donor mean. Correlated functional status among segregating V segments might reflect linkage disequilibrium, but an unknown experimental factor could not be ruled out.

This receptor was identified in a man in his late teens or twenties in good health and CMV-seronegative. The sample consisted of PBMCs.

The nucleotide sequence is given as TGTGCCAGCAGCACCCGACTAGTTTCCGGCGAGCAGTACTTC. This encodes CASSTRLVSGEQYF. Rearrangement joined TRBV5-6 to TRBJ2-7, with a tentative D gene TRBD2 over 6 matching bases. V is clipped by 4 bases and J by 6 bases, and the sequence between their germline boundaries is 17 bases long. CDR1 and CDR2 are drawn from the germline V gene: SGHDT, YYEEEE. Inclusive of the bounding cysteine and phenylalanine, the CDR3 is 14 residues long. Only the CDR3 region is kept as DNA, spanning 42 bases read in frame from base 1.